Following are 18 T cell receptor beta chains from one sample sequenced in a study of T cell responses to AZD1222 COVID-19 vaccine. The table came from immunoSEQ multiplex PCR; TCRdb's copy has only in-frame clones and leaves some out. The sample carries more than 140,000 clones, approximately 89% recorded once. The sample was peripheral blood, taken on day 0 of MenACWY control vaccination. The receptors here all came from an adult in good health.

The rearrangement links TRBV2 to TRBJ1-4; D call uncertain. Germline-derived CDR1 and CDR2 are SNHLY and FYNNEI. The CDR3 has 14 amino acids. V was trimmed by 6 bases and J by 0 bases, leaving 8 bases between them. The CDR3, as DNA: TGTGCCAGCAGCATCGAGGCAACTAATGAAAAACTGTTTTTT. This sequence encodes CASSIEATNEKLFF.

The chain carries TRBV11-3 and TRBJ1-1; maybe TRBD1 (6 bases). V was pared by 4 bases and J by 3 bases, with 18 bases between. This CDR3 is 16 amino acids long. Germline CDR1 and CDR2: SGHNT and YENEEA. The CDR3 reads CASSSPNRGQYTEAFF. In DNA, the CDR3 is TGTGCCAGCAGCTCCCCTAATCGGGGGCAGTACACTGAAGCTTTCTTT.

This rearrangement joins TRBV7-9 to TRBJ2-3; weak D call: TRBD2 (5 bases). CDR1 SEHNR and CDR2 FQNEAQ come from the germline V gene (reference sequence). This CDR3 has 13 amino acids. V shed 5 bases and J shed 4 bases, with 10 bases lying between them. CDR3 DNA sequence: TGTGCCAGCAGCCCCGGGAAGTCAGATACGCAGTATTTT. Encoded protein: CASSPGKSDTQYF. The variable domain in full, completed from reference TRBV7-9 and TRBJ2-3, reads DTGVSQNPRHKITKRGQNVTFRCDPISEHNRLYWYRQTLGQGPEFLTYFQNEAQLEKSRLLSDRFSAERPKGSFSTLEIQRTEQGDSAMYLCASSPGKSDTQYFGPGTRLTVL.

The gene calls are TRBV19 and TRBJ2-5, with 11 bases fitting TRBD2. Germline lookup yields CDR1 LNHDA and CDR2 SQIVND (reference sequence). The CDR3 length is 15 residues. V lost 3 bases, J lost 2 bases, and 2 bases stayed unmatched. The CDR3 sequence is CASSIWTSGQETQYF. In DNA, the CDR3 is TGTGCCAGTAGTATCTGGACTAGCGGGCAAGAGACCCAGTACTTC.

V and J are TRBV10-3 and TRBJ1-6; no definite D call. V was cut by 8 bases and J by 6 bases, with 8 bases left in between. From germline, CDR1 is ENHRY and CDR2 SYGVKD. CDR3 length: 12 amino acids. In DNA form, the CDR3 reads TGTGCCATCTCTCATCCTAATTCACCCCTCCACTTT. This encodes CAISHPNSPLHF.

The chain couples TRBV4-1 to TRBJ1-1; no clear D. The CDR3 covers 14 residues. V lost 0 bases and J lost 1, with 6 bases in between. Germline CDR1 is MGHRA and CDR2 is YSYEKL. The DNA of the CDR3 is TGCGCCAGCAGCCAAGATCGGGAGAACACTGAAGCTTTCTTT. This translates into CASSQDRENTEAFF.

This chain connects TRBV18 to TRBJ1-1; D is possibly TRBD1 (6 bases). CDR1 is KGHSH, CDR2 LQKENI, per germline. This CDR3 is 14 amino acids long. Trimming took 3 bases from V and 1 from J, leaving 9 bases between them. The CDR3 DNA sequence: TGTGCCAGCTCACCGTACAGGGAGAACACTGAAGCTTTCTTT. Encoded protein: CASSPYRENTEAFF.

In this sample, this clone turned up once. This rearrangement joins TRBV3-1 (or the pseudogene TRBV3-2) to TRBJ2-7; D is uncertain. V was shortened by 0 bases and J by 3 bases, with 12 bases between the two germline ends. CDR1 LGHDT and CDR2 YNNKEL come from the germline V gene (reference sequence). The CDR3 totals 15 residues. The CDR3 is CASSQDKNSYYEQYF. CDR3 coding DNA: TGTGCCAGCAGCCAAGATAAGAACAGCTACTACGAGCAGTACTTC.

The rearrangement uses TRBV7-2 and TRBJ1-1, with D hard to call. The V gene's germline CDR1 is SGHTA and CDR2 FQGNSA. The CDR3 length is 15 residues. Deletions cut 6 bases from V and 0 bases from J, with 14 bases between. CDR3 sequence: CASRRPEVMNTEAFF. CDR3 in DNA: TGTGCCAGCAGGAGGCCCGAGGTCATGAACACTGAAGCTTTCTTT.

In its sample, this clone was seen a few times. This sequence joins TRBV6-2 or TRBV6-3 and TRBJ1-5; D not resolved. The V and J ends lost 1 base and 5 bases respectively, with 9 bases between them. Germline V lookup: CDR1 MNHEY, CDR2 SVGEGT. The CDR3 has 14 amino acids. For the CDR3, the DNA is TGTGCCAGCAGTTACTTATCCCGAGATCAGCCCCAGCATTTT. Its protein product is CASSYLSRDQPQHF.

This clone turned up a few times. This rearrangement joins TRBV5-5 to TRBJ1-1; D uncertain. V was cut by 1 base and J by 1 base, with 5 bases left in between. CDR3 size: 13 residues. Germline CDR1 is SGHKS and CDR2 is YYEKEE (reference sequence). The CDR3 sequence: CASSLLGNTEAFF. CDR3 nucleotides: TGTGCCAGCAGCTTGCTGGGGAACACTGAAGCTTTCTTT.

This chain connects TRBV5-1 to TRBJ1-3; D uncertain. From germline, CDR1 is SGHRS and CDR2 YFSETQ. Trimming took 0 bases from V and 0 from J, leaving 13 bases between them. The CDR3 spans 17 residues. The CDR3, as DNA: TGCGCCAGCAGCTTGGAAGTTACCTCAATCTCTGGAAACACCATATATTTT. Its protein product is CASSLEVTSISGNTIYF.

V gene TRBV9 combines with J gene TRBJ1-1, with D possibly being TRBD1 (6 bases). The CDR3 has 14 residues. The germline V gene encodes CDR1 SGDLS and CDR2 YYNGEE. Trimming took 4 bases from V and 7 from J, leaving 17 bases between them. DNA of the CDR3: TGTGCCAGCAGCCCAGCGGGGGCGGGGGGTGAAGCTTTCTTT. It encodes CASSPAGAGGEAFF.

The chain has TRBV7-2 and TRBJ1-1; D unclear. Deletions cut 5 bases from V and 2 bases from J, with 6 bases between. Germline values: CDR1 SGHTA, CDR2 FQGNSA. The CDR3 is made up of 12 amino acids. Here the CDR3 reads CASSQFNTEAFF. CDR3 bases: TGTGCCAGCAGCCAGTTTAACACTGAAGCTTTCTTT. Full variable domain (outside the CDR3, taken from reference TRBV7-2 and TRBJ1-1): GAGVSQSPSNKVTEKGKDVELRCDPISGHTALYWYRQSLGQGLEFLIYFQGNSAPDKSGLPSDRFSAERTGGSVSTLTIQRTQQEDSAVYLCASSQFNTEAFFGQGTRLTVV.

The chain combines TRBV4-2 with TRBJ2-7; D gene ambiguous. Germline V lookup: CDR1 LGHNA, CDR2 YNFKEQ. The CDR3 spans 14 residues. V was pared by 0 bases and J by 0 bases, with 6 bases between. The CDR3 DNA reads TGTGCCAGCAGCCAAGAGGCTCCCTCCTACGAGCAGTACTTC. This sequence encodes CASSQEAPSYEQYF.

V gene TRBV20-1 combines with J gene TRBJ1-2; D is unresolved. The CDR3 covers 14 residues. Looked up from germline, CDR1 is DFQATT and CDR2 is SNEGSKA (reference sequence). V lost 3 bases and J lost 1, with 12 bases in between. The CDR3 sequence is CSASGIPHNYGYTF. CDR3 in DNA: TGCAGTGCTAGTGGGATCCCCCATAACTATGGCTACACCTTC.

This clone was observed a handful of times. The chain recombines TRBV5-8 with TRBJ2-2; D not resolved. The CDR3 is 14 amino acids. V was pared by 3 bases and J by 0 bases, with 6 bases between. The germline V gene has CDR1 SGHTS and CDR2 YDEGEE. The chain's CDR3 is CASSSQANTGELFF. The CDR3 DNA follows: TGTGCCAGCAGCTCTCAGGCGAACACCGGGGAGCTGTTTTTT.

This rearrangement joins TRBV4-3 to TRBJ2-7, with D possibly TRBD1 on 6 matching bases. This CDR3 spans 13 amino acids. Germline assignment: CDR1 LGHNA and CDR2 YSLEER. With 0 bases removed from V and 6 bases from J, the gap between germline ends came to 9 bases. This chain's CDR3 is CASSQDQGFEQYF. DNA for the CDR3: TGCGCCAGCAGCCAAGATCAGGGGTTCGAGCAGTACTTC.